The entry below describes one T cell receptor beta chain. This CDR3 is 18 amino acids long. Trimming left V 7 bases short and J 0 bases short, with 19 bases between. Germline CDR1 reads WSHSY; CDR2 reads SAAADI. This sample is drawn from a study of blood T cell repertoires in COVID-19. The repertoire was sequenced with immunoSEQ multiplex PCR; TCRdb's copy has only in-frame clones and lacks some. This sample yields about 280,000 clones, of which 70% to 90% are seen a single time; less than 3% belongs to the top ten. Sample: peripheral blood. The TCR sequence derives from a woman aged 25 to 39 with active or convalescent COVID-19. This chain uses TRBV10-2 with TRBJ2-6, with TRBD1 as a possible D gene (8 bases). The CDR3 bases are TGCGCCAGCACTAACAGGGGGGGGGCCTACTCTGGGGCCAACGTCCTGACTTTC. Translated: CASTNRGGAYSGANVLTF.